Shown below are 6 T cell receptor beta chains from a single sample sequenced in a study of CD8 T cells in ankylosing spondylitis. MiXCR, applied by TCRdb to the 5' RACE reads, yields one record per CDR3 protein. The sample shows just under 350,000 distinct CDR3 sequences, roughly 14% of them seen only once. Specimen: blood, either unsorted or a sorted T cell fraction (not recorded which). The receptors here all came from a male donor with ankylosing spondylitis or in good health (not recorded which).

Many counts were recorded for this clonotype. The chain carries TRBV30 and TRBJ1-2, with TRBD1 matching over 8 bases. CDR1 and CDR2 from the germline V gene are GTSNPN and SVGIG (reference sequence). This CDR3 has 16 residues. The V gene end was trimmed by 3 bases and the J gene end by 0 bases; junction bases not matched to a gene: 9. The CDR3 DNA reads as TGTGCCTGGAGGGCGCCCGGACAGGGAGCTAACTATGGCTACACCTTC. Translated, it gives CAWRAPGQGANYGYTF. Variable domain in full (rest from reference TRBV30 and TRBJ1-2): SQTIHQWPATLVQPVGSPLSLECTVEGTSNPNLYWYRQAAGRGLQLLFYSVGIGQISSEVPQNLSASRPQDRQFILSSKKLLLSDSGFYLCAWRAPGQGANYGYTFGSGTRLTVV.

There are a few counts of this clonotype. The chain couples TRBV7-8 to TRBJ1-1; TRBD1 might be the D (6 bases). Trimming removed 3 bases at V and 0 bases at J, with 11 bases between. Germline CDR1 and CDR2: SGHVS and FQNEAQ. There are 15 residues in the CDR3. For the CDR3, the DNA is TGTGCCAGCAGCTTCACTGGACAGATGAACACTGAAGCTTTCTTT. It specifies CASSFTGQMNTEAFF.

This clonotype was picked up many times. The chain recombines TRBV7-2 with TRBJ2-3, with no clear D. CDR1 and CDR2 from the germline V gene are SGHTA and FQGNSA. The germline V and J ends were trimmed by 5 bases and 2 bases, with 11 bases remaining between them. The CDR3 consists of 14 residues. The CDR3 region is CASSLRTLTDTQYF. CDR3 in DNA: TGTGCCAGCAGCCTAAGGACCCTCACAGATACGCAGTATTTT.

The CDR3 DNA follows: TGCAGCGGAACGGACAGGGCTAAGACTGAAGCTTTCTTT. Protein: CSGTDRAKTEAFF. The chain couples TRBV29-1 to TRBJ1-1; 8 bases are shared with TRBD1. CDR1 is SQVTM, CDR2 ANQGSEA, per germline. Losses at the gene ends were 7 bases for V and 5 bases for J; bases not matched to a gene: 9. The CDR3 loop spans 13 amino acids.

This CDR3 reads CASSPGSLYEQYF. CDR3 in DNA: TGTGCCAGCTCACCCGGCTCACTCTACGAGCAGTACTTC. The chain is built from TRBV18 and TRBJ2-7; D call uncertain. The CDR3 length is 13 residues. V was clipped by 3 bases and J by 3 bases, with 9 bases between them. Germline V CDR1 and CDR2: KGHSH, LQKENI.

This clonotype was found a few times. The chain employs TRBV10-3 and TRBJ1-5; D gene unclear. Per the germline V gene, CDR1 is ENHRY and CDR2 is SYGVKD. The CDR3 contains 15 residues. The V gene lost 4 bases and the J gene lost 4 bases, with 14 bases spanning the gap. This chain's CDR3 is CAISAGPGSNQPQHF. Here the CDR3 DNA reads TGTGCCATCAGTGCTGGCCCGGGATCTAATCAGCCCCAGCATTTT.